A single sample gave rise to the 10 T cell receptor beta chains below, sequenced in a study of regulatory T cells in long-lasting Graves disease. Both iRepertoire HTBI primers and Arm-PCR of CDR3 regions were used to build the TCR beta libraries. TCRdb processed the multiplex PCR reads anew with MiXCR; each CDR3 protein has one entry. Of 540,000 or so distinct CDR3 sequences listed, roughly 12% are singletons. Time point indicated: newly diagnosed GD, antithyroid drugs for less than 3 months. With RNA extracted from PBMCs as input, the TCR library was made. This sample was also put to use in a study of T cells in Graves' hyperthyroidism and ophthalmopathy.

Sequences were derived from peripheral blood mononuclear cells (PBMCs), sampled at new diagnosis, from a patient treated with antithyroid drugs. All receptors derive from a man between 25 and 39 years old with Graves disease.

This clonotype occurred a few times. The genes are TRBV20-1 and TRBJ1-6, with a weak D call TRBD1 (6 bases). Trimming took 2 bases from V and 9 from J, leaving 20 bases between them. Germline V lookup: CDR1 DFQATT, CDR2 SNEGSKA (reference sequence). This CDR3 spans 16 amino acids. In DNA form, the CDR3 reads TGCAGTGCTAGAAAAACAGGGAGTATTAAAGGTTCACCCCTCCACTTT. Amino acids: CSARKTGSIKGSPLHF.

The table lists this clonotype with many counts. CDR3 amino acids: CASSPEWGTDTQYF. The CDR3 region has the DNA TGTGCCAGCAGCCCCGAGTGGGGCACAGATACGCAGTATTTT. This rearrangement joins TRBV3-1 to TRBJ2-3, with D unresolved. Per the germline V gene, CDR1 is LGHDT and CDR2 is YNNKEL (reference sequence). The germline V and J ends were trimmed by 4 bases and 1 base, with 9 bases remaining between them. The CDR3 has 14 amino acids.

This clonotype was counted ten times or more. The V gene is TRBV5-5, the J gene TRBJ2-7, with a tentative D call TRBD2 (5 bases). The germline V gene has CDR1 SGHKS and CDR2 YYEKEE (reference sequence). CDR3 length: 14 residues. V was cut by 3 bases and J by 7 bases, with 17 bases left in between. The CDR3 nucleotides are TGTGCCAGCAGCTCCATTCCGAGGGAGAAAGAGCAGTACTTC. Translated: CASSSIPREKEQYF.

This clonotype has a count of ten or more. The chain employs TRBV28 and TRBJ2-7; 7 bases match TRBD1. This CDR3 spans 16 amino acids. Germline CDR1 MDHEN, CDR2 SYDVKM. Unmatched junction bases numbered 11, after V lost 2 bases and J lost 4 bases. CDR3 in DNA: TGTGCCAGCAGTTTACGCCCCAGGACAGGAGTATACGAGCAGTACTTC. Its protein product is CASSLRPRTGVYEQYF.

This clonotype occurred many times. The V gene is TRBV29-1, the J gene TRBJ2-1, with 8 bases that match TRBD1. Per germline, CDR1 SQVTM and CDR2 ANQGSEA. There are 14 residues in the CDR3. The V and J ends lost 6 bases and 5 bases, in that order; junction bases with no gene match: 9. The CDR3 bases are TGCAGCGTCCTGGACAGGGCACGACACAATGAGCAGTTCTTC. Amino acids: CSVLDRARHNEQFF.

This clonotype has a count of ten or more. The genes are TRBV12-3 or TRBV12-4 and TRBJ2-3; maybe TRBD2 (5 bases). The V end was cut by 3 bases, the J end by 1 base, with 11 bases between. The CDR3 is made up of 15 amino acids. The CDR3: CASSFHGIGTDTQYF. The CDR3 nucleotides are TGTGCCAGCAGTTTCCACGGGATCGGCACAGATACGCAGTATTTT.

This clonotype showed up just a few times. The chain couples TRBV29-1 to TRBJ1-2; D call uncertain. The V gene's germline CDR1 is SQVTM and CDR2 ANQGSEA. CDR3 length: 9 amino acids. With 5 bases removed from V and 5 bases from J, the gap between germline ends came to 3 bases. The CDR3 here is CSVQYGYTF. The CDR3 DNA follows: TGCAGCGTTCAATATGGCTACACCTTC.

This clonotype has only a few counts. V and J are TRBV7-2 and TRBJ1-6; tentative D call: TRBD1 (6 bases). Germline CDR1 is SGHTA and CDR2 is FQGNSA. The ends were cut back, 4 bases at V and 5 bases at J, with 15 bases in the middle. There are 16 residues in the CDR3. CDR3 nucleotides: TGTGCCAGCAGCTCACCTTGGGGGGCGAATAATTCACCCCTCCACTTT. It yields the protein CASSSPWGANNSPLHF. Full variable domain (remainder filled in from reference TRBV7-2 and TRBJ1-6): GAGVSQSPSNKVTEKGKDVELRCDPISGHTALYWYRQSLGQGLEFLIYFQGNSAPDKSGLPSDRFSAERTGGSVSTLTIQRTQQEDSAVYLCASSSPWGANNSPLHFGNGTRLTVT.

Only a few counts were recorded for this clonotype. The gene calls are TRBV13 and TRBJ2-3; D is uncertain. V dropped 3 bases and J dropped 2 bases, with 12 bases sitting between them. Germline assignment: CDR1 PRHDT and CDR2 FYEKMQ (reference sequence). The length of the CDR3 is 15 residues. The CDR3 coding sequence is TGTGCCAGCAGCTTCTCCGGCGAAAACACAGATACGCAGTATTTT. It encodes CASSFSGENTDTQYF.

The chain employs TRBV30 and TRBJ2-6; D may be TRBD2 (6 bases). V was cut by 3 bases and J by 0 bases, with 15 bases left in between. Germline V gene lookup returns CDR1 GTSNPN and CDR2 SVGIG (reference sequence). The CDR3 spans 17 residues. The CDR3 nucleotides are TGTGCCTGGAGCGCAATATGGAGGGGCTCTGGGGCCAACGTCCTGACTTTC. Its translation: CAWSAIWRGSGANVLTF.